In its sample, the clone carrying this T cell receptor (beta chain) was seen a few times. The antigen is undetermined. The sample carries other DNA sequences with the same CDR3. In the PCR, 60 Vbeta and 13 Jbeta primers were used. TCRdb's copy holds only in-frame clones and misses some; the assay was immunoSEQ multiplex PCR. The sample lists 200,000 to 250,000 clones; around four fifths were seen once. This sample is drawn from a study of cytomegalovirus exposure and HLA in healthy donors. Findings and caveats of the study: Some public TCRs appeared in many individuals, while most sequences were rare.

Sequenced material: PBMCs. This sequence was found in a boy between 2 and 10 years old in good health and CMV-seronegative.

This chain's CDR3 is CASSYSRDRGNTEAFF. Written as DNA, the CDR3 is TGTGCCAGCAGTTACTCTAGGGACAGAGGGAACACTGAAGCTTTCTTT. This chain links TRBV6-5 with TRBJ1-1, with TRBD1 matching over 7 bases. The length of the CDR3 is 16 residues. Trimming cost V 0 bases and J 1 base; bases outside gene matches: 5. The germline V gene has CDR1 MNHEY and CDR2 SVGAGI.